The entry below describes one T cell receptor beta chain. What it recognizes is unknown. The quantity of total RNA per TCR library was around 3.5 ug. PCR of TCRalpha and TCRbeta cDNA was nested, with two rounds of about 16 and 10 cycles. TCRdb re-called the 5' RACE reads and shows each CDR3 protein once, DNA omitted. The ten most abundant clones cover 2.4% of a sample with around 140,000 distinct CDR3 sequences. The data derive from a study of monozygotic twins with inflammatory bowel disease. Study-level results: Similarity of repertoires did not differ between concordant and discordant twins, possibly from limited power. Relative to healthy twins, IBD patients had fewer clonotypes in common with others, a gap that was especially apparent with disease activity.

The TCR originated in a human donor with ulcerative colitis or Crohn's disease, or a healthy co-twin of an affected twin (not recorded which). The sample consisted of blood.

The CDR3 loop reads CASSGTIGPYEQYF. J is TRBJ2-7 and V is TRBV25-1. The germline V gene encodes CDR1 MGHDK and CDR2 SYGVNS. The CDR3 has 14 amino acids.